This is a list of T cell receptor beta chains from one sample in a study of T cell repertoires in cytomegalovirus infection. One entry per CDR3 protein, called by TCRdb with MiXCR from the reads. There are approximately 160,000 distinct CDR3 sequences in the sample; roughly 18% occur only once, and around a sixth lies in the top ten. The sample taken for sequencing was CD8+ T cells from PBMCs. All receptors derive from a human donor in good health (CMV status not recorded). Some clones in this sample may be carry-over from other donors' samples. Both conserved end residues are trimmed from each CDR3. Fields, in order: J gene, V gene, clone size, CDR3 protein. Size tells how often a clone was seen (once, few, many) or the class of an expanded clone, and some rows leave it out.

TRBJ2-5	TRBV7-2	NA	ASSTGGAQETQY
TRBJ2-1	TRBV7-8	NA	ASSPGGNFNEQF
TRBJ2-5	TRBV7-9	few	ASSSRLAKQETQY
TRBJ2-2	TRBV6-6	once	ASSYSTHTGELF
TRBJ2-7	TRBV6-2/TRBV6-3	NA	ATGTSYEQY
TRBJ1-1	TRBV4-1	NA	ASSQISAENTEAF
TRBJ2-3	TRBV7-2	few	ASSTQGGRSGTQY
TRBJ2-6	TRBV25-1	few	ASSLREAASGANVLT
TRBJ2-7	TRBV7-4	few	ASSLVITAVYEQY
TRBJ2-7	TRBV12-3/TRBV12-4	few	ASSPKGPYEQY
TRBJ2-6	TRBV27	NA	ASSLSSGTGANVLT
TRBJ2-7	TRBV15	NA	ATSFGQGAFEQY
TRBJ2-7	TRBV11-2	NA	ASSLSGIHGYEQY
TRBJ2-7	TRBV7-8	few	ASSLRGGWEFYEQY
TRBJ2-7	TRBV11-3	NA	ASSQGTGYEQY
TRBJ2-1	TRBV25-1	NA	ASRTSGWPNEQF
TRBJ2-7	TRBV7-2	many	ASSLEGGAYEQY
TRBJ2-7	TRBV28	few	ASSYGTGWEQY
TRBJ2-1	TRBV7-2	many	ASSLLTLSDEQF
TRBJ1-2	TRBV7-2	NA	ASTLPGQNIYGYT
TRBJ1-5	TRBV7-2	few	ASSLATGSPRAQH
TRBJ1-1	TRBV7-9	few	ASSWDSEGAEAF
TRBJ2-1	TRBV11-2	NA	ASSSWTSGSGAEQF
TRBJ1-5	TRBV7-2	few	ASSLGGTRDSHSNQPQH
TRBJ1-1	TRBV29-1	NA	SVEDDRSGATEAF
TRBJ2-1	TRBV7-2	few	ASSFELISYNEQF
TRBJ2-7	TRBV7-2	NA	ASSASGAGGFDYEQY
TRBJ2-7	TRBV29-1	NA	SVRSGVSYEQY
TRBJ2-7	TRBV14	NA	ASSHGHEQY
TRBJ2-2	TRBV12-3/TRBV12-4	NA	ASSLEFSGELF
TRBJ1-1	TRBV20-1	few	SARDAEGTEAF
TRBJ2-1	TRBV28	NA	ASSLVSGSLYNEQF
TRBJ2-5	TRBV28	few	ASSLMGAGETQY
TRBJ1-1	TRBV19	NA	ASSIRGMEAF
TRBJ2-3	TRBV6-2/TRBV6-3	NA	ASSDPRTDTQY
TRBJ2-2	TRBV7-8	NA	ASSALAGSNTGELF
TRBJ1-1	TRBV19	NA	ASSITPGTEAF
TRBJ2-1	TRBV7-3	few	ASSLQPGTSHEQF
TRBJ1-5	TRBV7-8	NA	ASSLATGSSDQPQH
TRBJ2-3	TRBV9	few	ASSVERDTDTQY
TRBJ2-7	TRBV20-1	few	SARDRDYSYEQY
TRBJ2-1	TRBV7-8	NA	ASSLSGTRGNEQF
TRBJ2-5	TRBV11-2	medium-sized	ASSPAGSGQETQY
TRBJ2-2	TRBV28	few	ASTRDKNTGELF
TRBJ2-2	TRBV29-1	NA	SVARGNTGELF
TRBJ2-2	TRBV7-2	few	ASSPRWLAGGQAGELF
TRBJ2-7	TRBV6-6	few	ASSYSGSPYEQY
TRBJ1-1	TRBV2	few	ASSHTGGEAAF
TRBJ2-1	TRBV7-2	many	ASSLAGPSYNEQF
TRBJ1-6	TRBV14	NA	ASSQEKDGASYNSPLH
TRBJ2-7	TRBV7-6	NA	ASSPDRDRTYEQY
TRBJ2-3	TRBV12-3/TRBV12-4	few	ASSFLRQGAVGFTDTQY
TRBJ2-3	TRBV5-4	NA	ASSSPGSGMHKDTQY
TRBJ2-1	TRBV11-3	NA	ASSLVGQGAGSELNEQF
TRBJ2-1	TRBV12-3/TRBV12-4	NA	ASTRPGRGYNEQF
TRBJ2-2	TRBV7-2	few	ASSSSGSSGELF
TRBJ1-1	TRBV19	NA	ASSPGQVMNTEAF